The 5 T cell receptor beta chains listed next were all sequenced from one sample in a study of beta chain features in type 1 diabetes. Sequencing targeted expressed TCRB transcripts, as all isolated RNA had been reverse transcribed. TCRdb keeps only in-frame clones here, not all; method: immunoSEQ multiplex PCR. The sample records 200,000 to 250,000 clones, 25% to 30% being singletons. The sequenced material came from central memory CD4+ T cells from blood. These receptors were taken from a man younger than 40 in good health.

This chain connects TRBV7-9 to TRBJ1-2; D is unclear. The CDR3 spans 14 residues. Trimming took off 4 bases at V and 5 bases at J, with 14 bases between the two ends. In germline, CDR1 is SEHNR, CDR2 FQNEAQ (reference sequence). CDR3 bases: TGTGCCAGCAGCTCCGGAGCGGCGGGGTATGGCTACACCTTC. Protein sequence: CASSSGAAGYGYTF.

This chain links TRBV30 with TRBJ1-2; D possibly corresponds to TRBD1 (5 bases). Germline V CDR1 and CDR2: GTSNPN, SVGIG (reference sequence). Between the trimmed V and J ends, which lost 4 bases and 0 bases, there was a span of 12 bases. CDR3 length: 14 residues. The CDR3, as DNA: TGTGCCTGGAATACAGGAGGGGCTAACTATGGCTACACCTTC. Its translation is CAWNTGGANYGYTF.

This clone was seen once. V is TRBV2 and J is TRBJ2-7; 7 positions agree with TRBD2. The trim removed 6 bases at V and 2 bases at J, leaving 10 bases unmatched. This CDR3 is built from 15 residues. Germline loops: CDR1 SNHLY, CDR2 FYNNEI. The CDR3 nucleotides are TGTGCCAGCAGACCAGCGGCGGGGGATCCCTACGAGCAGTACTTC. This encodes CASRPAAGDPYEQYF.

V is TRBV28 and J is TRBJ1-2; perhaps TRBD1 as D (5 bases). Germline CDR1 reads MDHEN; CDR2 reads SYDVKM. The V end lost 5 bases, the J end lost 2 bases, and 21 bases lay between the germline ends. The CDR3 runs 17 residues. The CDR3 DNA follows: TGTGCCAGCAGTCCCACCCAAGCGGCGGGGGAAAACTATGGCTACACCTTC. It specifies CASSPTQAAGENYGYTF.

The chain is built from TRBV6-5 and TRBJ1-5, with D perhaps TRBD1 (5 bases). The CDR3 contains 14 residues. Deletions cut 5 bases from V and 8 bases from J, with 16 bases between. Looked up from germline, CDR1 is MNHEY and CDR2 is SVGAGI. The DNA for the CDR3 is TGTGCCAGCAGTCGGGACGGAGTGTTTGAGCCCCAGCATTTT. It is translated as CASSRDGVFEPQHF.